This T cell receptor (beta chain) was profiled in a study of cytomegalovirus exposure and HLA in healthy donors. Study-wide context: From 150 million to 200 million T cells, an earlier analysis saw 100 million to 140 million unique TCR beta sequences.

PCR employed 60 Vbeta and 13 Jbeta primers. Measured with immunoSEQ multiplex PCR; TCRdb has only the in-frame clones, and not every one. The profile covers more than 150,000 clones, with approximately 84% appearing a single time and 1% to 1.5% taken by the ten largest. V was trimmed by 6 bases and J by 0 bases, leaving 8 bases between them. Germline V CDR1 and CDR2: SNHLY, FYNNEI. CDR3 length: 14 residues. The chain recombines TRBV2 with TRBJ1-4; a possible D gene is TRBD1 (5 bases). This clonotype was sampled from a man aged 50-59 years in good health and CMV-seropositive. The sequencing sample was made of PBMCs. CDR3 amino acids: CASRPGPTNEKLFF. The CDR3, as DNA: TGTGCCAGCAGGCCAGGGCCAACTAATGAAAAACTGTTTTTT.